This is a list of T cell receptor beta chains from one sample in a study of immune evolution from preneoplasia to lung adenocarcinoma. Some clones are missing from TCRdb's copy, which holds only in-frame ones; the method was immunoSEQ multiplex PCR. The sample holds about 2,000 clones, around 80% seen once. The sample taken for sequencing was FFPE normal lung tissue adjacent to the tumor. These TCRs come from a person between 55 and 69 years old with lung adenocarcinoma. Both conserved end residues are part of each CDR3. A row's size may be missing; if present it is once, few, many or a size class.

size	V	J	CDR3
-	TRBV2	TRBJ2-5	CASSEASPGTQYF
-	TRBV7-7	TRBJ2-5	CASWTGWGETQYF
few	TRBV6-4	TRBJ2-1	CASSRTGDYNEQFF
-	TRBV19	TRBJ2-7	CASSMGRTGLEQYF
-	TRBV5-1	TRBJ1-1	CASRGDGNTEAFF
-	TRBV7-8	TRBJ2-7	CASSPTNYEQYF
-	TRBV30	TRBJ1-1	CAWKLADTEAFF
-	TRBV10-3	TRBJ1-2	CAISESYGTGSHYGYTF
-	TRBV2	TRBJ2-3	CASSASGTDTQYF
-	TRBV9	TRBJ2-3	CASSVSGGLDTQYF
-	TRBV28	TRBJ1-6	CASSFRDDSYNSPLHF
-	TRBV28	TRBJ1-5	CASSLMLSGTGLGHSNQPQHF
-	TRBV9	TRBJ2-7	CASSVGPHPTKQYF
few	TRBV9	TRBJ2-5	CASSGGQGAGETQYF
few	TRBV19	TRBJ2-1	CASSIRAGSKDEQFF
-	TRBV5-1	TRBJ2-7	CASSLGTANYEQYF
few	TRBV27	TRBJ2-3	CASSLYPGRQLTDTQYF
-	TRBV5-6	TRBJ2-3	CASSLLAGTDTQYF
-	TRBV25-1	TRBJ2-3	CASSEGVLTTDTQYF
-	TRBV4-1	TRBJ1-1	CASSSRTGNTEAFF
-	TRBV28	TRBJ1-2	CASSLGGVGYTF
-	TRBV28	TRBJ1-2	CASSFRGGQGGYTF
-	TRBV7-9	TRBJ1-5	CASSFGRVDQPQHF
-	TRBV11-1	TRBJ2-7	CASSRTGGTYEQYF
few	TRBV6-4	TRBJ2-1	CASSDGTSGNEQFF
once	TRBV28	TRBJ2-5	CASSFSTGVETQYF
-	TRBV7-9	TRBJ2-7	CASSLAQAGGAKQYF
-	TRBV19	TRBJ2-3	CASARGGSTDTQYF
once	TRBV5-1	TRBJ2-3	CASSFSGPSTDTQYF
-	TRBV7-9	TRBJ2-5	CASSLEGGKTQYF
-	TRBV28	TRBJ2-1	CASTSPSGRDNEQFF